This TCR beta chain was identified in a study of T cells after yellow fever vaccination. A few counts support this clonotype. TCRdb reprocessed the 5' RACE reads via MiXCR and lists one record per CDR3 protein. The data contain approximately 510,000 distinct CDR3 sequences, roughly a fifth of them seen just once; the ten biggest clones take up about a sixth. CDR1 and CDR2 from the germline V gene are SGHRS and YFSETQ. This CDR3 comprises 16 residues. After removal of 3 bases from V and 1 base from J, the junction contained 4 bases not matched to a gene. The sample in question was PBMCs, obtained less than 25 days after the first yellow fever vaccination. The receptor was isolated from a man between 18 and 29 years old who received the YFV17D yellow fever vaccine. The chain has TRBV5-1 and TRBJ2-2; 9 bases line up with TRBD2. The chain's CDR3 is CASSYSGGQNTGELFF. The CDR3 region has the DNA TGCGCCAGCAGCTATAGCGGGGGCCAGAACACCGGGGAGCTGTTTTTT. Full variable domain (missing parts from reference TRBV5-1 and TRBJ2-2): KAGVTQTPRYLIKTRGQQVTLSCSPISGHRSVSWYQQTPGQGLQFLFEYFSETQRNKGNFPGRFSGRQFSNSRSEMNVSTLELGDSALYLCASSYSGGQNTGELFFGEGSRLTVL.